This entry lists 18 T cell receptor beta chains sequenced from one sample in a study of regulatory T cells in long-lasting Graves disease. The sample's time point: persistent/refractory GD, antithyroid drugs over 5 years with positive TRAb. PBMC-derived RNA was used for the TCR library. CDR3-region Arm-PCR and iRepertoire HTBI primers produced the TCR beta libraries. TCRdb reprocessed the multiplex PCR reads via MiXCR and lists one record per CDR3 protein. Here the sample spans some 470,000 distinct CDR3 sequences, 20% to 25% being singletons. Material: peripheral blood mononuclear cells (PBMCs), obtained when the disease was refractory, from a patient treated with antithyroid drugs. Every receptor here comes from a female donor with Graves disease.

This chain joins TRBV6-5 and TRBJ2-7, with TRBD1 matching over 7 bases. The V gene end was trimmed by 0 bases and the J gene end by 6 bases; junction bases not matched to a gene: 5. CDR3 length: 14 residues. Germline V gives CDR1 MNHEY, CDR2 SVGAGI. The CDR3 DNA is TGTGCCAGCAGTTACTCGCAGGGGGAATCCGAGCAGTACTTC. Encoded protein: CASSYSQGESEQYF.

V gene TRBV11-1 combines with J gene TRBJ2-1; 7 bases line up with TRBD2. J was trimmed by 2 bases and V by 5 bases; bases with no gene match: 9. Per germline, CDR1 SGHAT and CDR2 FQDESV (reference sequence). This CDR3 comprises 16 residues. DNA of the CDR3: TGTGCCAGCAGCGGCGAGCTAGCGGAGCCCTACAATGAGCAGTTCTTC. Its translation: CASSGELAEPYNEQFF. The complete variable domain, with remaining parts taken from reference TRBV11-1 and TRBJ2-1, reads EAEVAQSPRYKITEKSQAVAFWCDPISGHATLYWYRQILGQGPELLVQFQDESVVDDSQLPKDRFSAERLKGVDSTLKIQPAELGDSAMYLCASSGELAEPYNEQFFGPGTRLTVL.

In the case of this clonotype: A read error may explain this, as a much larger clone is one base away. The chain recombines TRBV28 with TRBJ1-5; D gene uncertain. The CDR3 is 14 residues long. The V gene lost 5 bases and the J gene lost 3 bases, with 11 bases spanning the gap. Germline lookup yields CDR1 MDHEN and CDR2 SYDVKM. The CDR3 DNA sequence: TGTGCCAGCAGTCCAACAGAGCTCAATCAGCCCCAGCATTTT. Protein: CASSPTELNQPQHF.

There are a few counts of this clonotype. This chain links TRBV27 with TRBJ1-2, with 8 bases fitting TRBD1. V lost 0 bases and J lost 4; bases outside the gene matches: 10. The CDR3 runs to 17 residues. CDR1 and CDR2 from the germline V gene are MNHEY and SMNVEV (reference sequence). The CDR3: CASSLSGQGPYPYGYTF. CDR3 DNA sequence: TGTGCCAGCAGTTTATCTGGACAGGGACCCTATCCCTATGGCTACACCTTC.

In its sample, this clonotype was seen a few times. At one end, the junction sequence differs from germline, possibly due to a read error. V is TRBV7-9 and J is TRBJ2-7; D uncertain. The CDR3 is made up of 14 amino acids. Germline V gives CDR1 SEHNR, CDR2 FQNEAQ (reference sequence). The CDR3 sequence: CANSRSVLGYEQYF. The CDR3 bases are TGTGCCAACAGCCGATCAGTCCTAGGCTACGAGCAGTACTTC.

This clonotype was detected ten times or more. This chain uses TRBV6-1 with TRBJ2-6; D unclear. V lost 4 bases to trimming and J lost 0 bases, with 7 bases between them. CDR3 length: 15 amino acids. Germline V gene sequence: CDR1 MNHNS, CDR2 SASEGT. The CDR3 reads CASSADSSGANVLTF. Written as DNA, the CDR3 is TGTGCCAGCAGTGCAGACTCCTCTGGGGCCAACGTCCTGACTTTC.

The chain links TRBV3-1 to TRBJ2-7; D is unresolved. The ends were cut back, 0 bases at V and 5 bases at J, with 11 bases in the middle. The length of the CDR3 is 14 residues. Per the germline V gene, CDR1 is LGHDT and CDR2 is YNNKEL (reference sequence). The CDR3 sequence: CASSQDWSPHEQYF. The CDR3 region has the DNA TGTGCCAGCAGCCAAGATTGGTCCCCCCACGAGCAGTACTTC.

This clonotype was recorded many times. The J gene is TRBJ2-5, the V gene TRBV6-1; 10 positions agree with TRBD2. Germline V CDR1 and CDR2: MNHNS, SASEGT. This CDR3 has 14 amino acids. V was pared by 5 bases and J by 6 bases, with 6 bases of the junction left unmatched. The CDR3 is CASSPGLASQTQYF. DNA for the CDR3: TGTGCCAGCAGTCCGGGACTAGCGAGCCAGACCCAGTACTTC.

The chain joins TRBV6-1 to TRBJ2-7; TRBD1 agrees at 8 bases. Germline assignment: CDR1 MNHNS and CDR2 SASEGT. This CDR3 is built from 15 residues. V trimming: 6 bases; J trimming: 0 bases; junction bases outside the gene matches: 7. In DNA form, the CDR3 reads TGTGCCAGCAGCCCGGACAGGGCCTTCTCCTACGAGCAGTACTTC. It is translated as CASSPDRAFSYEQYF.

This clonotype was detected many times. This rearrangement joins TRBV29-1 to TRBJ1-2; 8 nucleotides line up with TRBD1. The V segment lost 8 bases and the J segment 8 bases; nucleotides outside the gene matches: 10. Germline CDR1 SQVTM, CDR2 ANQGSEA. There are 12 residues in the CDR3. The CDR3 sequence is CSFETGGGGYTF. Written as DNA, the CDR3 is TGCAGCTTCGAAACAGGGGGGGGCGGCTACACCTTC.

This clonotype was counted many times. The rearrangement uses TRBV2 and TRBJ2-7; TRBD2 is a possible D gene (6 bases). From germline, CDR1 is SNHLY and CDR2 FYNNEI. V shed 5 bases and J shed 4 bases, with 21 bases lying between them. The CDR3 length is 16 residues. The CDR3 sequence is CASSQSQQRREYEQYF. DNA of the CDR3: TGTGCCAGCAGTCAGTCCCAACAAAGGCGGGAATACGAGCAGTACTTC. The full variable domain, with the rest looked up from reference TRBV2 and TRBJ2-7, is EPEVTQTPSHQVTQMGQEVILRCVPISNHLYFYWYRQILGQKVEFLVSFYNNEISEKSEIFDDQFSVERPDGSNFTLKIRSTKLEDSAMYFCASSQSQQRREYEQYFGPGTRLTVT.

V is TRBV6-1 and J is TRBJ2-5; tentative D call: TRBD1 (5 bases). The CDR3 is 14 residues long. Germline V gives CDR1 MNHNS, CDR2 SASEGT. V was pared by 5 bases and J by 1 base, with 11 bases between. For the CDR3, the DNA is TGTGCCAGCAGTATCCCTCAGGGCCAAGAGACCCAGTACTTC. Translating gives CASSIPQGQETQYF.

CDR3 coding DNA: TGTGCCAGCAGCTTAGCGCCAAGCAGGGGAGGTGAGACCCAGTACTTC. This gives the protein CASSLAPSRGGETQYF. V and J are TRBV7-6 and TRBJ2-5, with D tentatively TRBD1 or TRBD2 (6 bases each). There are 16 residues in the CDR3. Per germline, CDR1 SGHVS and CDR2 FNYEAQ. Trimming shortened V by 0 bases and J by 5 bases, and 16 bases separated the two germline ends.

This chain uses TRBV6-1 with TRBJ2-2, with TRBD2 identical over 7 bases. The J segment lost 1 base and the V segment lost 8 bases, leaving 10 bases of the junction unmatched. Per the germline V gene, CDR1 is MNHNS and CDR2 is SASEGT. This CDR3 is built from 16 residues. CDR3 residues: CASREEGRKNTGELFF. The DNA of the CDR3 is TGTGCCAGCCGGGAGGAAGGGCGGAAGAACACCGGGGAGCTGTTTTTT.

This clonotype showed up just a few times. This rearrangement joins TRBV20-1 to TRBJ2-5; 9 positions match TRBD1. V lost 6 bases and J lost 1; bases outside the gene matches: 9. Per the germline V gene, CDR1 is DFQATT and CDR2 is SNEGSKA (reference sequence). The CDR3 loop spans 15 amino acids. CDR3 bases: TGCAGTGCCCTAGCCGGGACAGGGATCCAAGAGACCCAGTACTTC. This codes for CSALAGTGIQETQYF.

The chain links TRBV27 to TRBJ1-1; a weak D match, TRBD1 (6 bases). This CDR3 is built from 13 residues. V was pared by 5 bases and J by 6 bases, with 13 bases between. Per the germline V gene, CDR1 is MNHEY and CDR2 is SMNVEV (reference sequence). CDR3 nucleotides: TGTGCCAGCAGTCCCACGGGGGGCGCTGAAGCTTTCTTT. Translated: CASSPTGGAEAFF.

The chain couples TRBV28 to TRBJ2-7, with 13 bases matching TRBD2. This CDR3 has 19 residues. V shed 5 bases and J 3 bases; nucleotides not matched to a gene: 16. Germline V CDR1 and CDR2: MDHEN, SYDVKM. CDR3 in amino acids: CASSVGTSGDPLSLYEQYF. CDR3 DNA: TGTGCCAGCAGTGTCGGGACTAGCGGGGATCCCCTCAGCCTCTACGAGCAGTACTTC. Drawing the rest from reference TRBV28 and TRBJ2-7, the complete variable domain is DVKVTQSSRYLVKRTGEKVFLECVQDMDHENMFWYRQDPGLGLRLIYFSYDVKMKEKGDIPEGYSVSREKKERFSLILESASTNQTSMYLCASSVGTSGDPLSLYEQYFGPGTRLTVT.

The chain employs TRBV19 and TRBJ1-5; D is uncertain. Germline V gene sequence: CDR1 LNHDA, CDR2 SQIVND (reference sequence). The V end was cut by 8 bases, the J end by 10 bases, with 3 bases between. CDR3 length equals 8 residues. The DNA of the CDR3 is TGTGCCAGTCGCCCCCAGCATTTT. Residues: CASRPQHF.